Shown below are 11 T cell receptor beta chains from a single sample sequenced in a study of blood T cell repertoires in COVID-19. The table came from immunoSEQ multiplex PCR; TCRdb's copy has only in-frame clones and leaves some out. The profile shows roughly 250,000 clones, about 83% of them singletons. The specimen was peripheral blood. The receptors were gathered from a human donor in a cohort sampled during active COVID-19.

The chain links TRBV14 to TRBJ1-3; D remains unclear. Germline V gene lookup returns CDR1 SGHDN and CDR2 FVKESK. The V gene lost 1 base and the J gene lost 0 bases, with 13 bases spanning the gap. This CDR3 comprises 17 residues. CDR3 protein: CASSQGMGVGSGNTIYF. In DNA, the CDR3 is TGTGCCAGCAGCCAAGGGATGGGAGTGGGCTCTGGAAACACCATATATTTT.

The chain couples TRBV6-5 to TRBJ2-7; the D gene is possibly TRBD1 (6 bases). Germline loops: CDR1 MNHEY, CDR2 SVGAGI. The V end lost 6 bases, the J end lost 5 bases, and 17 bases lay between the germline ends. The CDR3 loop spans 14 amino acids. The CDR3 coding sequence is TGTGCCAGCAGCCCCGGCGGACAGCTGCACGAGCAGTACTTC. This codes for CASSPGGQLHEQYF.

The chain joins TRBV29-1 to TRBJ2-2; weak D call: TRBD1 (5 bases). Germline values: CDR1 SQVTM, CDR2 ANQGSEA. Trimming took 7 bases from V and 0 from J, leaving 9 bases between them. The CDR3 consists of 13 residues. CDR3 nucleotide sequence: TGCAGCGCTGACAGTGCGAACACCGGGGAGCTGTTTTTT. It translates to CSADSANTGELFF.

The rearrangement links TRBV19 to TRBJ1-5; TRBD1 is a possible D gene (5 bases). Germline CDR1 LNHDA, CDR2 SQIVND (reference sequence). There are 14 residues in the CDR3. V lost 9 bases, J lost 5 bases, and 17 bases lay in between. The CDR3 loop reads CASTDKKLDQPQHF. In DNA, the CDR3 is TGTGCCAGCACGGACAAAAAGTTGGATCAGCCCCAGCATTTT.

This chain connects TRBV7-2 to TRBJ2-2; 10 bases align to TRBD2. The CDR3 has 19 amino acids. Germline V lookup: CDR1 SGHTA, CDR2 FQGNSA. The junction had 12 bases not matched to a gene; V was cut back by 5 bases and J by 0 bases. In DNA, the CDR3 is TGTGCCAGCAGCCCTCGCGGTAGCGGGAGGTCCGCGAACACCGGGGAGCTGTTTTTT. It encodes CASSPRGSGRSANTGELFF.

The chain couples TRBV27 to TRBJ1-6, with D maybe TRBD1 (5 bases). This CDR3 region has 14 residues. Trimming removed 5 bases from V and 7 bases from J, with 12 bases in between. The germline gives CDR1 MNHEY, CDR2 SMNVEV (reference sequence). Here the CDR3 reads CASSPRGMNSPLHF. In DNA form, the CDR3 reads TGTGCCAGCAGTCCCCGGGGGATGAATTCACCCCTCCACTTT.

The chain recombines TRBV27 with TRBJ2-7; maybe TRBD1 (5 bases). There are 16 residues in the CDR3. The germline V gene encodes CDR1 MNHEY and CDR2 SMNVEV (reference sequence). Trimming took 3 bases from V and 0 from J, leaving 15 bases between them. The CDR3 spells CASSLGWGKSSYEQYF. The CDR3 nucleotides read TGTGCCAGCAGTTTGGGGTGGGGCAAAAGCTCCTACGAGCAGTACTTC.

In DNA form, the CDR3 reads TGCGCCAGCAGCCTAGAGGGGACTAGCGGTGTGGATGAGCAGTTCTTC. Protein sequence: CASSLEGTSGVDEQFF. V and J are TRBV5-1 and TRBJ2-1, with 11 bases aligning to TRBD2. V was pared by 4 bases and J by 8 bases, with 11 bases of the junction left unmatched. Germline CDR1 is SGHRS and CDR2 is YFSETQ. The CDR3 totals 16 residues.

The J gene is TRBJ2-2, the V gene TRBV11-1; 7 nucleotides agree with TRBD1. Per the germline V gene, CDR1 is SGHAT and CDR2 is FQDESV (reference sequence). There are 16 residues in the CDR3. V shed 0 bases, J shed 5 bases, and the junction held 6 bases outside the gene matches. The CDR3 reads CASSLARGPGTGELFF. The CDR3 DNA reads as TGTGCCAGCAGCTTAGCAAGGGGGCCGGGTACCGGGGAGCTGTTTTTT. Full variable domain (missing parts from reference TRBV11-1 and TRBJ2-2): EAEVAQSPRYKITEKSQAVAFWCDPISGHATLYWYRQILGQGPELLVQFQDESVVDDSQLPKDRFSAERLKGVDSTLKIQPAELGDSAMYLCASSLARGPGTGELFFGEGSRLTVL.

Only a few counts were recorded for this clone. The V gene is TRBV10-3, the J gene TRBJ1-6, with 8 bases fitting TRBD1. CDR1 is ENHRY, CDR2 SYGVKD, per germline. This CDR3 spans 13 amino acids. The trim removed 7 bases at V and 10 bases at J, leaving 6 bases unmatched. CDR3 region: CAIKDREESPLHF. The CDR3 nucleotides are TGTGCCATCAAGGACAGGGAGGAGTCACCCCTCCACTTT.

This chain uses TRBV4-1 with TRBJ1-4, with D hard to call. The CDR3 totals 18 residues. Germline CDR1 is MGHRA and CDR2 is YSYEKL. The germline V and J ends were trimmed by 2 bases and 8 bases, with 24 bases remaining between them. CDR3: CASSQPHRSGFSREKLFF. CDR3 sequence (DNA): TGCGCCAGCAGCCAACCCCATAGATCCGGGTTCTCCCGGGAAAAACTGTTTTTT.